The clone carrying this T cell receptor (beta chain) has just a few counts. Its specificity is not known. This sample was included in a study of beta chain features in type 1 diabetes. Study outcomes and limitations: The question of HLA type influencing TCRB rearrangement was one that remained unresolved here.

Over 95% purity was reached by all sorted populations. This CDR3 is 13 amino acids long. Looked up from germline, CDR1 is SGHRS and CDR2 is YFSETQ. The V gene lost 2 bases and the J gene lost 0 bases, with 6 bases spanning the gap. Sequencing targeted expressed TCRB transcripts, as all isolated RNA had been reverse transcribed. Sequenced by immunoSEQ multiplex PCR; TCRdb stores in-frame clones only, minus some. Of some 240,000 clones listed, approximately 11% are singletons. Sequencing was carried out using central memory CD4+ T cells from blood. The V and J genes are TRBV5-1 and TRBJ2-7; D is ambiguous. The TCR sequence derives from a man aged 18-30 years in good health. The DNA of the CDR3 is TGCGCCAGCAGCTTAGAAGTCTCCTACGAGCAGTACTTC. As protein: CASSLEVSYEQYF. Drawing the rest from reference TRBV5-1 and TRBJ2-7, the complete variable domain is KAGVTQTPRYLIKTRGQQVTLSCSPISGHRSVSWYQQTPGQGLQFLFEYFSETQRNKGNFPGRFSGRQFSNSRSEMNVSTLELGDSALYLCASSLEVSYEQYFGPGTRLTVT.